One sample yielded the 28 T cell receptor beta chains listed below, sequenced in a study of blood T cell repertoires in COVID-19. Libraries were prepared by immunoSEQ multiplex PCR; TCRdb keeps only in-frame clonotypes and omits some of them. In the table there are approximately 180,000 clones, 70% to 85% of which are singletons. The sample comprised peripheral blood. These receptors all stem from a woman older than 75 with acute or convalescent COVID-19.

This clone is a singleton in its sample. V is TRBV6-6 and J is TRBJ2-5, with D uncertain. The CDR3 runs to 15 residues. The ends were cut back, 6 bases at V and 5 bases at J, with 19 bases in the middle. The germline CDR1 and CDR2 sequences are MNHNY and SVGAGI (reference sequence). DNA for the CDR3: TGTGCCAGCAGCCCAAATGAAGCGCGAGGCGAGACCCAGTACTTC. Protein product: CASSPNEARGETQYF.

The chain carries TRBV4-1 and TRBJ1-2; TRBD1 matches 7 bases. From germline, CDR1 is MGHRA and CDR2 YSYEKL. This CDR3 is built from 15 residues. The ends lost 3 bases at V and 6 bases at J; junction bases unmatched: 10. This CDR3 reads CASSQGQSPYNGYTF. The CDR3 DNA sequence: TGCGCCAGCAGCCAGGGACAGTCGCCGTACAATGGCTACACCTTC.

The chain uses TRBV7-3 and TRBJ1-6; no clear D gene. CDR3 length: 15 residues. V lost 1 base to trimming and J lost 0 bases, with 4 bases between them. Germline assignment: CDR1 SGHTA and CDR2 FQGTGA. The CDR3 bases are TGTGCCAGCAGCTTAATCAGCTCCTATAATTCACCCCTCCACTTT. Translation: CASSLISSYNSPLHF.

In its sample, this clone was seen a few times. This chain joins TRBV14 and TRBJ2-3; 12 nucleotides match TRBD2. Looked up from germline, CDR1 is SGHDN and CDR2 is FVKESK. V shed 4 bases, J shed 4 bases, and the junction held 3 bases outside the gene matches. The CDR3 has 15 amino acids. The CDR3 is CASSPTSGSADTQYF. Written as DNA, the CDR3 is TGTGCCAGCAGCCCGACTAGCGGGAGCGCAGATACGCAGTATTTT. The variable domain in full, completed from reference TRBV14 and TRBJ2-3, reads EAGVTQFPSHSVIEKGQTVTLRCDPISGHDNLYWYRRVMGKEIKFLLHFVKESKQDESGMPNNRFLAERTGGTYSTLKVQPAELEDSGVYFCASSPTSGSADTQYFGPGTRLTVL.

The gene calls are TRBV19 and TRBJ1-6; TRBD1 agrees at 8 bases. This CDR3 contains 15 residues. Trimming cost V 6 bases and J 8 bases; bases outside gene matches: 9. The germline V gene encodes CDR1 LNHDA and CDR2 SQIVND (reference sequence). The CDR3 loop reads CASRTGEVTYSPLHF. CDR3 sequence (DNA): TGTGCCAGTAGGACAGGGGAGGTTACGTATTCACCCCTCCACTTT.

J is TRBJ1-1 and V is TRBV11-2, with TRBD1 matching over 10 bases. Germline loops: CDR1 SGHAT, CDR2 FQNNGV. This CDR3 has 14 residues. V lost 3 bases, J lost 4 bases, and 2 bases stayed unmatched. The CDR3 sequence: CASSFGDRGTEAFF. The CDR3 DNA sequence: TGTGCCAGCAGCTTTGGGGACAGGGGCACTGAAGCTTTCTTT.

The chain recombines TRBV2 with TRBJ2-4; 10 bases fit TRBD1. The CDR3 length is 17 residues. Germline V gene data show CDR1 as SNHLY and CDR2 as FYNNEI. Trimming cost V 3 bases and J 2 bases; bases outside gene matches: 7. CDR3: CASSDGTGVGTKNIQYF. The CDR3 DNA follows: TGTGCCAGCAGTGATGGGACAGGGGTGGGGACCAAAAACATTCAGTACTTC.

This sequence joins TRBV11-3 and TRBJ2-1, with 10 nucleotides matching TRBD2. The germline V gene has CDR1 SGHNT and CDR2 YENEEA. The V gene end was trimmed by 0 bases and the J gene end by 9 bases; junction bases not matched to a gene: 8. There are 16 residues in the CDR3. CDR3 residues: CASSLDLAGARGEQFF. The DNA of the CDR3 is TGTGCCAGCAGCTTAGATCTAGCGGGGGCCCGCGGTGAGCAGTTCTTC.

V and J are TRBV7-2 and TRBJ2-1, with 7 positions matching TRBD2. Germline lookup yields CDR1 SGHTA and CDR2 FQGNSA. The CDR3 consists of 15 residues. The V gene end was trimmed by 6 bases and the J gene end by 14 bases; junction bases not matched to a gene: 19. CDR3 coding DNA: TGTGCCAGCAGTTTGACCGGGACTAAGAATGATGTGGAGTTCTTC. The encoded protein is CASSLTGTKNDVEFF.

V is TRBV28 and J is TRBJ1-2; possibly TRBD1 for D (5 bases). CDR1 is MDHEN, CDR2 SYDVKM, per germline. Trimming took off 6 bases at V and 5 bases at J, with 19 bases between the two ends. The CDR3 covers 15 residues. This chain's CDR3 is CASSDLTTVSYGYTF. In DNA, the CDR3 is TGTGCCAGCAGCGATTTAACGACAGTGAGTTATGGCTACACCTTC.

The chain joins TRBV7-7 to TRBJ2-7, with 13 bases fitting TRBD2. Germline CDR1 reads SSHAT; CDR2 reads FNYEAQ (reference sequence). The CDR3 covers 15 residues. The trim removed 5 bases at V and 5 bases at J, leaving 6 bases unmatched. CDR3 protein: CASSLGLAGVHEQYF. CDR3 bases: TGTGCCAGCAGCCTCGGACTAGCGGGAGTCCACGAGCAGTACTTC.

The chain carries TRBV2 and TRBJ1-6; D ambiguous. The CDR3 runs to 15 residues. Germline V lookup: CDR1 SNHLY, CDR2 FYNNEI. Trimming stripped 7 bases from V and 7 bases from J, with 17 bases between. In DNA, the CDR3 is TGTGCCAGCACCTTAAACGGGGTACCCAATTCACCCCTCCACTTT. It yields the protein CASTLNGVPNSPLHF.

The chain recombines TRBV12-3 or TRBV12-4 with TRBJ1-1; D is unclear. CDR3 length: 13 amino acids. Trimming took 7 bases from V and 6 from J, leaving 15 bases between them. This chain's CDR3 is CASTIRLGPEAFF. As DNA, the CDR3 is TGTGCCAGCACAATCCGACTAGGGCCTGAAGCTTTCTTT.

The table lists this clone with a count of one. The DNA of the CDR3 is TGTGCCAGCAGCTTGGGACAGGGGAACTATGGCTACACCTTC. The encoded protein is CASSLGQGNYGYTF. The V gene is TRBV7-3, the J gene TRBJ1-2; 10 bases are shared with TRBD1. Unmatched junction bases numbered 0, after V lost 3 bases and J lost 2 bases. This CDR3 contains 14 residues. Germline CDR1 reads SGHTA; CDR2 reads FQGTGA.

The chain carries TRBV6-2 or TRBV6-3 and TRBJ2-5, with a weak D call TRBD2 (5 bases). The V gene's germline CDR1 is MNHEY and CDR2 SVGEGT. Trimming left V 0 bases short and J 4 bases short, with 18 bases between. The CDR3 covers 17 residues. The DNA of the CDR3 is TGTGCCAGCAGTTACTCGATTGTAGAGGGAATTAGAGAGACCCAGTACTTC. Translating gives CASSYSIVEGIRETQYF.

The chain uses TRBV6-5 and TRBJ2-7; D not certain. Trimming left V 7 bases short and J 0 bases short, with 10 bases between. The CDR3 covers 13 residues. Germline CDR1 reads MNHEY; CDR2 reads SVGAGI. DNA for the CDR3: TGTGCCAGCACACGATGGAGCTCCTACGAGCAGTACTTC. This translates into CASTRWSSYEQYF.

The chain combines TRBV25-1 with TRBJ2-5; TRBD1 is a possible D gene (6 bases). CDR1 and CDR2 (germline): MGHDK, SYGVNS. The CDR3 is 12 amino acids. CDR3: CGTVAPGETQYF. CDR3 in DNA: TGTGGGACAGTTGCTCCGGGAGAGACCCAGTACTTC.

This clone was detected a few times. The chain is built from TRBV2 and TRBJ2-7; TRBD1 agrees at 11 bases. CDR3 length: 14 residues. Trimming cost V 6 bases and J 5 bases; bases outside gene matches: 6. Germline V gene sequence: CDR1 SNHLY, CDR2 FYNNEI. The CDR3 region has the DNA TGTGCCAGCAGCGTGGGACAGGGGGGGGACGAGCAGTACTTC. Protein sequence: CASSVGQGGDEQYF.

In its sample, this clone was seen once. This chain uses TRBV2 with TRBJ2-1; 12 bases fit TRBD2. The CDR3 is 15 amino acids. Germline CDR1 is SNHLY and CDR2 is FYNNEI. V lost 6 bases and J lost 3; bases outside the gene matches: 3. CDR3 nucleotides: TGTGCCAGCAGGGAGACTAGCGGGGGCTACAATGAGCAGTTCTTC. Amino acids: CASRETSGGYNEQFF.

V gene TRBV27 combines with J gene TRBJ2-4; tentatively, D is TRBD1 (6 bases). Trimming took 3 bases from V and 5 from J, leaving 14 bases between them. The CDR3 runs 15 residues. The germline V gene has CDR1 MNHEY and CDR2 SMNVEV (reference sequence). The CDR3 DNA sequence: TGTGCCAGCAGTTTGTGGGGGCTACCGGAAAACATTCAGTACTTC. It codes for CASSLWGLPENIQYF.

A word on this clone: The sample has other DNA sequences that encode this CDR3 too. The J gene is TRBJ1-2, the V gene TRBV5-4; D is possibly TRBD1 (5 bases). This CDR3 contains 12 residues. V dropped 1 base and J dropped 8 bases, with 9 bases sitting between them. Germline V gene data show CDR1 as SGHNT and CDR2 as YYREEE (reference sequence). This CDR3 reads CASSLRGGGYTF. The CDR3 DNA reads as TGTGCCAGCAGCTTGAGGGGAGGGGGCTACACCTTC.

CDR3 coding DNA: TGTGCCAGTAGTATAGGCAGAGTAGTAGCGGGGCCTTGGACCTCCCAGTTCTTC. This translates into CASSIGRVVAGPWTSQFF. The chain joins TRBV19 to TRBJ2-1, with 8 nucleotides matching TRBD2. The CDR3 has 18 amino acids. V dropped 1 base and J dropped 13; count of bases not matched to a gene: 21. CDR1 LNHDA and CDR2 SQIVND come from the germline V gene (reference sequence).

This sequence joins TRBV7-8 and TRBJ2-5; weak D call: TRBD2 (5 bases). CDR1 SGHVS and CDR2 FQNEAQ come from the germline V gene. Trimming removed 5 bases at V and 2 bases at J, with 12 bases between. The CDR3 runs to 14 residues. The CDR3 DNA reads TGTGCCAGCAGCGCTCGCCGACTACAAGAGACCCAGTACTTC. It specifies CASSARRLQETQYF.

CDR3 sequence: CASSVAGQGSTGELFF. CDR3 nucleotides: TGTGCCAGCAGCGTCGCGGGACAGGGGTCGACCGGGGAGCTGTTTTTT. The chain combines TRBV9 with TRBJ2-2, with TRBD1 identical over 10 bases. CDR1 is SGDLS and CDR2 is YYNGEE in the germline V gene. The junction had 6 bases not matched to a gene; V was cut back by 2 bases and J by 5 bases. The CDR3 totals 16 residues.

This chain links TRBV7-9 with TRBJ1-4; 10 positions match TRBD1. CDR1 and CDR2 from the germline V gene are SEHNR and FQNEAQ (reference sequence). There are 15 residues in the CDR3. V shed 6 bases and J 3 bases; nucleotides not matched to a gene: 4. Here the CDR3 DNA reads TGTGCCAGCAGTTGGACAGGGGGGCCTAATGAAAAACTGTTTTTT. Protein: CASSWTGGPNEKLFF.

The V gene is TRBV5-6, the J gene TRBJ2-2; 7 nucleotides line up with TRBD2. Germline CDR1 and CDR2: SGHDT and YYEEEE. With 3 bases clipped from V and 3 bases from J, the junction kept 8 bases outside the gene matches. The CDR3 is made up of 16 amino acids. The CDR3 DNA follows: TGTGCCAGCAGCTCCTCGGGGAGGGGAGACACCGGGGAGCTGTTTTTT. Amino acids: CASSSSGRGDTGELFF.

This rearrangement joins TRBV25-1 to TRBJ2-7; TRBD1 agrees at 8 bases. The germline gives CDR1 MGHDK, CDR2 SYGVNS. The J segment lost 4 bases and the V segment lost 8 bases, leaving 16 bases of the junction unmatched. This CDR3 is 16 amino acids long. Written as DNA, the CDR3 is TGTGCCAGCTCACCCCCTGTAGGGGACAGGAGATACGAGCAGTACTTC. As protein: CASSPPVGDRRYEQYF.

The chain carries TRBV7-2 and TRBJ1-2, with a tentative D call TRBD1 (5 bases). V shed 6 bases and J shed 8 bases, with 16 bases lying between them. Germline CDR1 is SGHTA and CDR2 is FQGNSA. The CDR3 is 13 amino acids. The DNA for the CDR3 is TGTGCCAGCAGGGGGGGTTCGGGGATGGGCTACACCTTC. Amino acid sequence: CASRGGSGMGYTF.